This T cell receptor beta chain emerged from a study of shared clonotypes between healthy human individuals. This CDR3 contains 14 residues. The V gene lost 4 bases and the J gene lost 2 bases, with 13 bases spanning the gap. The germline gives CDR1 SGDLS, CDR2 YYNGEE. Findings and caveats of the study: Compared with clonotypes that all four donors shared, non-shared clonotypes had lower generation probabilities.

In regard to this clone: Its cognate antigen is unknown.

The method was immunoSEQ multiplex PCR; TCRdb's version includes in-frame clones alone and lacks a portion of them. The sample comprises some 2,000,000 clones, 90% to 97% of which are singletons, and around 0.13% rests with the top ten. HIV-negative, healthy adults without recent acute infections or vaccinations were the donors. The TCR was taken from a man aged 18-30 years in good health. The gene calls are TRBV9 and TRBJ2-7; a weak D match, TRBD1 (6 bases). Sequencing used naive CD4+ T cells sorted from blood. Subset noted: CD45RA+ positively selected. CDR3: CASSTDRSPYEQYF. CDR3 bases: TGTGCCAGCAGCACCGACAGGTCCCCCTACGAGCAGTACTTC.